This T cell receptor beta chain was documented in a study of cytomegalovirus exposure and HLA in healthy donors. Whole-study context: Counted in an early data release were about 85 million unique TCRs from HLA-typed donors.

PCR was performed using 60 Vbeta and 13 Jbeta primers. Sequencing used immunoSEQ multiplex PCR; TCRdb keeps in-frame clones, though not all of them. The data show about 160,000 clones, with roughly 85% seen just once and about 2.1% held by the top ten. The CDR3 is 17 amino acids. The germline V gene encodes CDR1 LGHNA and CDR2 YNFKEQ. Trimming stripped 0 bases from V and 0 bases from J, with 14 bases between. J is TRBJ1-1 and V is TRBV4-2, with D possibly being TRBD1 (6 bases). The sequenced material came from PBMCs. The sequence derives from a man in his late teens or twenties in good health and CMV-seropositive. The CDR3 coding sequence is TGTGCCAGCAGCCAAGATGGCCAGGGGTCAATGAACACTGAAGCTTTCTTT. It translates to CASSQDGQGSMNTEAFF.